These T cell receptor beta chains were read from a single sample in a study of cytomegalovirus exposure and HLA in healthy donors. Libraries were prepared by immunoSEQ multiplex PCR; TCRdb keeps only in-frame clonotypes and omits some of them. The sample includes approximately 160,000 clones, 68% of them seen just once. Sequenced: PBMCs. The receptors originated from a man aged 45-60 years in good health and CMV-seronegative. Both conserved end residues are part of each CDR3. The D gene is left open where the match is weak. Rows give clone size only sometimes, using once, few, many, or a class for an expanded clone.

d_call	clone_size	v_call	j_call	cdr3_length	cdr3_nt	cdr3_aa
TRBD1	few	TRBV7-6	TRBJ2-7	15	TGTGCCAGCAGCTTAGAGGCAGGGGGAGAATACGAGCAGTACTTC	CASSLEAGGEYEQYF
TRBD1	few	TRBV5-1	TRBJ2-7	15	TGCGCCAGCAGCTCAGGGGGTTCCAGCTCCTACGAGCAGTACTTC	CASSSGGSSSYEQYF
TRBD1	.	TRBV5-1	TRBJ2-7	16	TGCGCCAGCAGCACCGGGGACCGGACAGGGTGGCGTGAGCAGTACTTC	CASSTGDRTGWREQYF
TRBD1	.	TRBV6-5	TRBJ1-5	15	TGTGCCAGCAGTACTACAGGGGTCGACAATCAGCCCCAGCATTTT	CASSTTGVDNQPQHF
TRBD2	.	TRBV10-3	TRBJ2-7	14	TGTGCGCTCCGGTCAGACCGGGAGGGCAACGAGCAGTACTTC	CALRSDREGNEQYF
TRBD2	.	TRBV7-2	TRBJ2-5	19	TGTGCCAGCAGCCCGCTCGGTGGGGGACTAGCGGGACCTCAAGAGACCCAGTACTTC	CASSPLGGGLAGPQETQYF
TRBD1	.	TRBV5-3	TRBJ2-7	15	TGTGCCAGAAGCTTATCCGACAGGGGGCCGGACGAGCAGTACTTC	CARSLSDRGPDEQYF
.	few	TRBV5-1	TRBJ1-2	14	TGCGCCAGCAGCTTAGAGGGCCCCTACTATGGCTACACCTTC	CASSLEGPYYGYTF
TRBD1	.	TRBV5-6	TRBJ2-7	16	TGTGCCAGCAGCGAAGACAGGGGGATTAGCTCCTACGAGCAGTACTTC	CASSEDRGISSYEQYF
.	.	TRBV15	TRBJ2-5	15	TGTGCCACCAGCAGAACTCTAGGTCCTCAAGAGACCCAGTACTTC	CATSRTLGPQETQYF
TRBD1	few	TRBV7-9	TRBJ1-1	14	TGTGCCAGCAGCCGCGGACAGGGACAAACTGAAGCTTTCTTT	CASSRGQGQTEAFF
.	.	TRBV27	TRBJ2-1	12	TGTGCCAGCAGGGATCCGGGCAATGAGCAGTTCTTC	CASRDPGNEQFF
.	.	TRBV6-5	TRBJ1-3	14	TGTGCCAGCAGTTACGCGACAGCTGGAAACACCATATATTTT	CASSYATAGNTIYF
.	.	TRBV19	TRBJ1-1	15	TGTGCCAGTAGTATGTTAGACATCCTGAACACTGAAGCTTTCTTT	CASSMLDILNTEAFF
.	.	TRBV29-1	TRBJ2-3	15	TGCAGCGTTCAGAGGGCACCTCGGAACACAGATACGCAGTATTTT	CSVQRAPRNTDTQYF
.	.	TRBV27	TRBJ2-6	17	TGTGCCATTGGCCCAACAGGGACCAAGGCTGGGGCCAACGTCCTGACTTTC	CAIGPTGTKAGANVLTF
.	once	TRBV18	TRBJ2-7	14	TGTGCCAGCTCACCGTGGGACACTTCCTACGAGCAGTACTTC	CASSPWDTSYEQYF
.	.	TRBV5-1	TRBJ2-5	12	TGCGCCAGCAGCTTTGGGCAGGGGACCCAGTACTTC	CASSFGQGTQYF
.	.	TRBV5-1	TRBJ2-3	17	TGCGCCAGCAGCCCACCGACGGGGGGCGGGAGCACAGATACGCAGTATTTT	CASSPPTGGGSTDTQYF
.	.	TRBV5-1	TRBJ1-4	15	TGCGCCAGCAGCTTGGTACCGGGGGGTATTGAAAAACTGTTTTTT	CASSLVPGGIEKLFF
.	.	TRBV25-1	TRBJ2-5	15	TGTGCCAGCAGTGAAGACAGGAGGATCCAAGAGACCCAGTACTTC	CASSEDRRIQETQYF
.	.	TRBV6-6	TRBJ1-4	16	TGTGCCAGCAGCACTAGGACAGCTGCAACTAATGAAAAACTGTTTTTT	CASSTRTAATNEKLFF
.	.	TRBV5-4	TRBJ2-4	15	TGTGCCAGCAGCGCGGGACTGGTAGCCAAAAACATTCAGTACTTC	CASSAGLVAKNIQYF
.	.	TRBV7-6	TRBJ1-5	13	TGTGCCAGCAGCCCTAGTAGCAATCAGCCCCAGCATTTT	CASSPSSNQPQHF
.	.	TRBV5-1	TRBJ2-2	15	TGCGCCAGCAGCCGCCGTGCAGGGGAAACCGGGGAGCTGTTTTTT	CASSRRAGETGELFF
.	.	TRBV25-1	TRBJ1-2	11	TGTGCCAGCAGTGTCGTCAGTGGCTACACCTTC	CASSVVSGYTF
.	.	TRBV5-1	TRBJ1-2	14	TGCGCCAGCAGCTTGGCTTCAGACTCGAGGGGCTACACCTTC	CASSLASDSRGYTF
.	.	TRBV18	TRBJ1-2	13	TGTGCCAGCTCAGAGGGCAAAGACTATGGCTACACCTTC	CASSEGKDYGYTF
.	few	TRBV18	TRBJ1-6	16	TGTGCCAGCTCACCACGAGTCAGGGGAGATAATTCACCCCTCCACTTT	CASSPRVRGDNSPLHF